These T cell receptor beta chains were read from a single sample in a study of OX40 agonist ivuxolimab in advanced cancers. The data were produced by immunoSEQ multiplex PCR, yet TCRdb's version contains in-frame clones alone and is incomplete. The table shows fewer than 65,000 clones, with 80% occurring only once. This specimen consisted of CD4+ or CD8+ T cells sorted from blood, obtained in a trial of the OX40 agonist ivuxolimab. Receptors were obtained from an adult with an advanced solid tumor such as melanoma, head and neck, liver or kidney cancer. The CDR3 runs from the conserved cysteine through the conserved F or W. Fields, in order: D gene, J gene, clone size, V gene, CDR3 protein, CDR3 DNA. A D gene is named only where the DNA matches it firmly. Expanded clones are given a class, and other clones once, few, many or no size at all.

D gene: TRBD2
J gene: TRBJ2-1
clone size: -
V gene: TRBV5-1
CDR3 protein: CASSTPGLAETNEQFF
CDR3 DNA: TGCGCCAGCAGTACTCCGGGACTAGCGGAGACGAATGAGCAGTTCTTC

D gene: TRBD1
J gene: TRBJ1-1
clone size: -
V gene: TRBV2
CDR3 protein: CASAGGLNTEAFF
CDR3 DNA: TGTGCCAGCGCAGGGGGTTTGAACACTGAAGCTTTCTTT

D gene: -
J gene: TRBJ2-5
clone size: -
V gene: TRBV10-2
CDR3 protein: CASSVGASTETQYF
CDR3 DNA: TGCGCCAGCAGTGTGGGGGCTTCTACGGAGACCCAGTACTTC

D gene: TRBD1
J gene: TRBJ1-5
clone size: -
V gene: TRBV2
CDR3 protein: CASSLTGGWNQPQHF
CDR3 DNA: TGTGCCAGCAGCCTGACAGGGGGCTGGAATCAGCCCCAGCATTTT

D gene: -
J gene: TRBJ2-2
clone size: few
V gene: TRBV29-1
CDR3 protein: CSGRAPSGELFF
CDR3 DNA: TGCAGCGGGAGGGCCCCGAGCGGGGAGCTGTTTTTT

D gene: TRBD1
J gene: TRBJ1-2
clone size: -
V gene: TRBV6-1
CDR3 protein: CASRAPGGHYGYTF
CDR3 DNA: TGTGCCAGCAGGGCTCCAGGGGGACACTATGGCTACACCTTC

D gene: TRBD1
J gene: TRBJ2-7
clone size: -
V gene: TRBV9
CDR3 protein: CASSGQGAYEQYF
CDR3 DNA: TGTGCCAGCAGCGGACAGGGTGCCTACGAGCAGTACTTC

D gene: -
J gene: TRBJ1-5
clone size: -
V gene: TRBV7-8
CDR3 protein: CASSRGASGNQPQHF
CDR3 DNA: TGTGCCAGCAGCCGGGGGGCTTCCGGCAATCAGCCCCAGCATTTT

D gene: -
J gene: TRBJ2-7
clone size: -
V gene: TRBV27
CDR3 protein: CASSFIHSSYEQYF
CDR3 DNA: TGTGCCAGCAGTTTTATTCACAGCTCCTACGAGCAGTACTTC

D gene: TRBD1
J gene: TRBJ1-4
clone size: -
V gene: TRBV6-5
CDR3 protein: CASKLTGTGLEKLFF
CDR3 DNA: TGTGCCAGCAAACTCACCGGGACAGGGTTAGAAAAACTGTTTTTT

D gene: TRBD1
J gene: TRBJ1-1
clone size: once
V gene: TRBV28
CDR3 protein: CASSPPTGQGNTEAFF
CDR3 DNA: TGTGCCAGCAGTCCCCCCACAGGACAGGGGAACACTGAAGCTTTCTTT

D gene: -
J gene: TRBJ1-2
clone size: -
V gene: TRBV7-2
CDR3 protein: CASSRDYRVGYTF
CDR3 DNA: TGTGCCAGCAGCCGCGACTACAGGGTCGGCTACACCTTC

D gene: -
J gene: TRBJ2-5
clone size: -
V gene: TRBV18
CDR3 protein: CASSRTGRGETQYF
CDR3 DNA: TGTGCCAGCTCACGAACAGGGAGGGGAGAGACCCAGTACTTC

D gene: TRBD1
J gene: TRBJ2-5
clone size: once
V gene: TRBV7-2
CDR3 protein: CASSFGQGETQYF
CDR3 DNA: TGTGCCAGCAGCTTCGGACAGGGGGAGACCCAGTACTTC

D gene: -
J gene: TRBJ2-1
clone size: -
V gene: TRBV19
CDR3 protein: CASSMHKYNEQFF
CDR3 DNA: TGTGCCAGTAGTATGCACAAGTACAATGAGCAGTTCTTC

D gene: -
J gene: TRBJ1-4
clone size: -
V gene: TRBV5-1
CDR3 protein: CASSLAGTTGEKLFF
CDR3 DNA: TGCGCCAGCAGCTTGGCCGGGACGACGGGTGAAAAACTGTTTTTT

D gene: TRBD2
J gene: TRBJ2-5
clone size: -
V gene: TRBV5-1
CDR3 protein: CASSSTSGGNQETQYF
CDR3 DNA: TGCGCCAGCAGCTCCACTAGCGGTGGGAACCAAGAGACCCAGTACTTC

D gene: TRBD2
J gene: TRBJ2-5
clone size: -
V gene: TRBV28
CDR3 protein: CASSFRLAGAETQYF
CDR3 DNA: TGTGCCAGCAGCTTCAGACTAGCGGGAGCAGAGACCCAGTACTTC

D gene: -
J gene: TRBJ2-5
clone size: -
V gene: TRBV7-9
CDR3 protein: CASSFGVGGPETQYF
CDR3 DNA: TGTGCCAGCAGCTTTGGCGTAGGGGGGCCTGAGACCCAGTACTTC

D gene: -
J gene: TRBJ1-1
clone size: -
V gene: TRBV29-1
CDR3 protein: CSVQAPLSGTEAFF
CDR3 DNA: TGCAGCGTCCAAGCCCCCCTCTCGGGCACTGAAGCTTTCTTT

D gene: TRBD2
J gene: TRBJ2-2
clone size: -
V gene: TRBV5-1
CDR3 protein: CASSLSGTSSTGELFF
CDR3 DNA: TGCGCCAGCAGCTTGTCCGGGACTAGCAGCACCGGGGAGCTGTTTTTT

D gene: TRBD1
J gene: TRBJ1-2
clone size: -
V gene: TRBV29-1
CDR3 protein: CSVRTGPNYTF
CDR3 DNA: TGCAGCGTTCGGACAGGGCCAAATTACACCTTC

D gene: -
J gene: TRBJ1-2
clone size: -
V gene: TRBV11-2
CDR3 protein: CASSLVDVGGYTF
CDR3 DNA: TGTGCCAGCAGCTTAGTTGACGTGGGCGGCTACACCTTC

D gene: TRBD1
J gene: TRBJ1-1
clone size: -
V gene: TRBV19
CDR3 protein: CASSRAGGMDTEAFF
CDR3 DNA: TGTGCCAGTAGTAGGGCAGGGGGCATGGACACTGAAGCTTTCTTT

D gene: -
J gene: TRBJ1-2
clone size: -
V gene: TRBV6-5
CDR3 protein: CASSSSGYGYTF
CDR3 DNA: TGTGCCAGCAGTTCCTCGGGCTATGGCTACACCTTC

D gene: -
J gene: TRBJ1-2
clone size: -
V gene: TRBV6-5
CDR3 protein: CASSYNTYGYTF
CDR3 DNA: TGTGCCAGCAGTTACAACACCTATGGCTACACCTTC

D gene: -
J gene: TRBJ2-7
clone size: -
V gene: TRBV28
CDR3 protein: CASSFGVVGEQYF
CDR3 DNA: TGTGCCAGCAGTTTTGGGGTAGTGGGCGAGCAGTACTTC

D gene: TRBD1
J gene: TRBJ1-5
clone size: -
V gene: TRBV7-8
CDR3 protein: CASSSPTGTGGEWPQHF
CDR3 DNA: TGTGCCAGCAGCTCTCCAACCGGGACAGGGGGGGAATGGCCCCAGCATTTT